Listed here are 32 T cell receptor beta chains from one sample, sequenced in a study of blood T cell repertoires in COVID-19. Assay used: immunoSEQ multiplex PCR; TCRdb lists only in-frame clones, some missing. The sample yields fewer than 350,000 clones, around 88% seen once. Sequencing used peripheral blood. The receptors were gathered from a woman between 25 and 40 years old who had recovered from COVID-19.

The CDR3 bases are TGCAGCGTCCCCGGGGAGACCCAGTACTTC. Protein: CSVPGETQYF. The chain carries TRBV29-1 and TRBJ2-5; D ambiguous. The CDR3 extends over 10 amino acids. CDR1 is SQVTM and CDR2 is ANQGSEA in the germline V gene. Between the trimmed V and J ends, which lost 6 bases and 5 bases, there was a span of 7 bases.

The V call is TRBV6-1, the J call TRBJ1-3; D gene ambiguous. The germline V gene has CDR1 MNHNS and CDR2 SASEGT. V was cut by 3 bases and J by 5 bases, with 5 bases left in between. This CDR3 contains 12 residues. CDR3 coding DNA: TGTGCCAGCAGTGAGCGGCGAAACACCATATATTTT. Translated: CASSERRNTIYF.

The rearrangement joins TRBV6-5 to TRBJ2-1, with a weak D call TRBD1 (5 bases). Trimming left V 6 bases short and J 3 bases short, with 9 bases between. There are 13 residues in the CDR3. Germline CDR1 MNHEY, CDR2 SVGAGI. CDR3 in amino acids: CASSQGRYNEQFF. CDR3 DNA sequence: TGTGCCAGCAGCCAGGGTCGCTACAATGAGCAGTTCTTC.

This clone showed up just once. This chain uses TRBV14 with TRBJ2-5; D is perhaps TRBD2 (5 bases). Germline loops: CDR1 SGHDN, CDR2 FVKESK. The CDR3 contains 15 residues. Between the trimmed V and J ends, which lost 4 bases and 0 bases, there was a span of 12 bases. The DNA for the CDR3 is TGTGCCAGCAGCCCCCATACCGGGGACCAAGAGACCCAGTACTTC. This gives the protein CASSPHTGDQETQYF.

The chain joins TRBV5-5 to TRBJ2-7, with 8 bases fitting TRBD2. Germline CDR1 SGHKS, CDR2 YYEKEE (reference sequence). This CDR3 contains 12 residues. The V gene end was trimmed by 7 bases and the J gene end by 5 bases; junction bases not matched to a gene: 5. The DNA for the CDR3 is TGTGCCAGCTCGGGAGGGACACACGAGCAGTACTTC. Protein: CASSGGTHEQYF.

This CDR3 reads CATSEGGTQYF. CDR3 DNA sequence: TGTGCCACCAGTGAGGGGGGGACCCAGTACTTC. This chain connects TRBV24-1 to TRBJ2-5, with D perhaps TRBD2 (6 bases). Trimming took 4 bases from V and 7 from J, leaving 6 bases between them. CDR1 and CDR2 from the germline V gene are KGHDR and SFDVKD. This CDR3 is built from 11 residues.

The DNA of the CDR3 is TGCAGCGCTAGTACAGGGGAAGCTTTCTTT. It is translated as CSASTGEAFF. V gene TRBV29-1 combines with J gene TRBJ1-1; D is possibly TRBD1 (6 bases). CDR3 length equals 10 residues. Germline assignment: CDR1 SQVTM and CDR2 ANQGSEA. Trimming removed 7 bases at V and 8 bases at J, with 11 bases between.

In this sample, this clone turned up a few times. The junction does not match germline at one end; this may be a read error. This chain uses TRBV30 with TRBJ1-6; the match to TRBD1 covers 8 bases. The CDR3 runs to 14 residues. The germline V gene has CDR1 GTSNPN and CDR2 SVGIG (reference sequence). CDR3 nucleotides: TGCGTGGCTGTAACACAGGGGGTTTTGTCACCCCTCCACTTT. This encodes CVAVTQGVLSPLHF.

The chain has TRBV7-2 and TRBJ2-3, with a weak D call TRBD2 (6 bases). The CDR3 has 17 amino acids. Trimming left V 4 bases short and J 5 bases short, with 22 bases between. Germline CDR1 reads SGHTA; CDR2 reads FQGNSA. This chain's CDR3 is CASSSWAPQTGLDTQYF. As DNA, the CDR3 is TGTGCCAGCAGCTCCTGGGCCCCCCAAACGGGACTAGATACGCAGTATTTT.

V gene TRBV5-6 combines with J gene TRBJ2-2; D remains ambiguous. Trimming pared 1 base from V and 6 bases from J, leaving 7 bases between. Germline V gives CDR1 SGHDT, CDR2 YYEEEE. The CDR3 runs 13 residues. This chain's CDR3 is CASSLIRAGELFF. The CDR3 DNA reads as TGTGCCAGCAGCTTGATCCGGGCCGGGGAGCTGTTTTTT.

The chain is built from TRBV25-1 and TRBJ1-2; D is uncertain. With 2 bases removed from V and 8 bases from J, the gap between germline ends came to 15 bases. The V gene's germline CDR1 is MGHDK and CDR2 SYGVNS. The CDR3 has 14 residues. DNA of the CDR3: TGTGCCAGCAGTGAAGTGAGGGATTCGATAGGCTACACCTTC. Amino acids: CASSEVRDSIGYTF.

The V call is TRBV4-2, the J call TRBJ2-1; 8 bases map to TRBD2. J was trimmed by 8 bases and V by 1 base; bases with no gene match: 10. This CDR3 spans 16 amino acids. Germline CDR1 reads LGHNA; CDR2 reads YNFKEQ. The CDR3 here is CASSQGAGRAVDEQFF. The CDR3 DNA reads as TGTGCCAGCAGCCAAGGGGCCGGGAGGGCCGTAGATGAGCAGTTCTTC.

The chain combines TRBV29-1 with TRBJ1-4; possible D gene TRBD1, 5 bases. This CDR3 has 15 amino acids. Germline assignment: CDR1 SQVTM and CDR2 ANQGSEA. The V and J ends lost 2 bases and 3 bases respectively, with 13 bases between them. This CDR3 reads CSVETQGGPNEKLFF. Here the CDR3 DNA reads TGCAGCGTTGAAACGCAGGGAGGACCTAATGAAAAACTGTTTTTT. Full variable domain (missing parts from reference TRBV29-1 and TRBJ1-4): SAVISQKPSRDICQRGTSLTIQCQVDSQVTMMFWYRQQPGQSLTLIATANQGSEATYESGFVIDKFPISRPNLTFSTLTVSNMSPEDSSIYLCSVETQGGPNEKLFFGSGTQLSVL.

The chain recombines TRBV19 with TRBJ1-5; possible D gene TRBD1, 5 bases. CDR1 and CDR2 (germline): LNHDA, SQIVND (reference sequence). Trimming left V 6 bases short and J 2 bases short, with 11 bases between. The CDR3 covers 14 residues. In DNA form, the CDR3 reads TGTGCCAGTAGGTCGGAACAGGGCAATCAGCCCCAGCATTTT. Residues: CASRSEQGNQPQHF.

The CDR3 DNA reads TGTGCCAGCAGCTTAGGTCCGACCGGGGAGCTGTTTTTT. This gives the protein CASSLGPTGELFF. The rearrangement uses TRBV11-2 and TRBJ2-2; D is ambiguous. In germline, CDR1 is SGHAT, CDR2 FQNNGV. V lost 1 base to trimming and J lost 5 bases, with 5 bases between them. There are 13 residues in the CDR3. The full variable domain, with the rest looked up from reference TRBV11-2 and TRBJ2-2, is EAGVAQSPRYKIIEKRQSVAFWCNPISGHATLYWYQQILGQGPKLLIQFQNNGVVDDSQLPKDRFSAERLKGVDSTLKIQPAKLEDSAVYLCASSLGPTGELFFGEGSRLTVL.

The chain employs TRBV3-1 (or the pseudogene TRBV3-2) and TRBJ1-1, with D unclear. This CDR3 region has 16 residues. Germline CDR1 LGHDT, CDR2 YNNKEL (reference sequence). Trimming took 4 bases from V and 0 from J, leaving 15 bases between them. This chain's CDR3 is CASSPHTSQLNTEAFF. Here the CDR3 DNA reads TGTGCCAGCAGCCCCCATACGAGCCAACTGAACACTGAAGCTTTCTTT.

Here the CDR3 reads CASSLGRSRGDTDTQYF. In DNA, the CDR3 is TGTGCCAGCAGCTTAGGCCGCTCGCGGGGGGACACAGATACGCAGTATTTT. The chain has TRBV13 and TRBJ2-3; 8 bases match TRBD2. CDR3 length: 17 amino acids. Germline trimming cut 0 bases from V and 2 bases from J; bases unmatched to any gene: 7. The germline gives CDR1 PRHDT, CDR2 FYEKMQ (reference sequence).

The CDR3 sequence is CASSQAGTEGSPLHF. The CDR3 bases are TGTGCCAGCAGCCAAGCAGGGACGGAGGGTTCACCCCTCCACTTT. V gene TRBV4-2 combines with J gene TRBJ1-6, with a tentative D call TRBD1 (5 bases). The CDR3 is made up of 15 amino acids. Germline lookup yields CDR1 LGHNA and CDR2 YNFKEQ. V shed 1 base and J shed 9 bases, with 13 bases lying between them.

The chain recombines TRBV7-6 with TRBJ2-7; a possible D gene is TRBD1 (6 bases). The CDR3 extends over 14 amino acids. The germline gives CDR1 SGHVS, CDR2 FNYEAQ. Trimming left V 5 bases short and J 0 bases short, with 11 bases between. CDR3 in DNA: TGTGCCAGCAGCCCACCCAGGGGCTCCTACGAGCAGTACTTC. Amino acid sequence: CASSPPRGSYEQYF.

V usage is TRBV6-2 or TRBV6-3 and J usage is TRBJ2-7; 11 bases line up with TRBD2. Germline loops: CDR1 MNHEY, CDR2 SVGEGT. The CDR3 is 15 amino acids. V dropped 4 bases and J dropped 3; count of bases not matched to a gene: 5. CDR3 protein: CASSLGTSGIYEQYF. As DNA, the CDR3 is TGTGCCAGCAGTTTGGGGACTAGCGGAATCTACGAGCAGTACTTC.

V gene TRBV30 combines with J gene TRBJ1-2; D uncertain. This CDR3 comprises 13 residues. Germline V lookup: CDR1 GTSNPN, CDR2 SVGIG (reference sequence). Between the trimmed V and J ends, which lost 7 bases and 2 bases, there was a span of 14 bases. CDR3 amino acids: CASGVGFNYGYTF. The DNA for the CDR3 is TGTGCCTCCGGGGTGGGGTTCAACTATGGCTACACCTTC.

J is TRBJ1-5 and V is TRBV10-1, with no clear D. The CDR3 spans 13 residues. Per germline, CDR1 WNHNN and CDR2 SYGVQD (reference sequence). Deletions cut 3 bases from V and 3 bases from J, with 6 bases between. The CDR3 DNA is TGCGCCAGCAGTGAAGCCACCAATCAGCCCCAGCATTTT. Amino acids: CASSEATNQPQHF.

The chain employs TRBV5-4 and TRBJ2-2, with a tentative D call TRBD1 (5 bases). CDR1 and CDR2 (germline): SGHNT, YYREEE (reference sequence). V dropped 4 bases and J dropped 7 bases, with 14 bases sitting between them. This CDR3 has 14 amino acids. The CDR3 region is CASSPRQGDGELFF. In DNA form, the CDR3 reads TGTGCCAGCAGCCCTCGGCAGGGCGACGGGGAGCTGTTTTTT.

This chain connects TRBV3-1 (or the pseudogene TRBV3-2) to TRBJ2-1; D might be TRBD2 (6 bases). CDR3 length: 15 amino acids. CDR1 LGHDT and CDR2 YNNKEL come from the germline V gene (reference sequence). With 0 bases removed from V and 3 bases from J, the gap between germline ends came to 9 bases. The CDR3 sequence: CASSQDMGGYNEQFF. CDR3 in DNA: TGTGCCAGCAGCCAAGATATGGGGGGCTACAATGAGCAGTTCTTC.

The rearrangement joins TRBV7-9 to TRBJ2-7, with a tentative D call TRBD2 (7 bases). The germline V and J ends were trimmed by 2 bases and 2 bases, with 16 bases remaining between them. In germline, CDR1 is SEHNR, CDR2 FQNEAQ (reference sequence). This CDR3 has 16 residues. CDR3 nucleotides: TGTGCCAGCAGCTTACCAGGAACAGGGAGGGCCTACGAGCAGTACTTC. Residues: CASSLPGTGRAYEQYF.

The CDR3 DNA follows: TGTGCCAGCAGTTTAGCCACAGGGGCTCACACTGAAGCTTTCTTT. Translating gives CASSLATGAHTEAFF. The chain couples TRBV27 to TRBJ1-1; 7 positions match TRBD1. The trim removed 2 bases at V and 3 bases at J, leaving 6 bases unmatched. The CDR3 is 15 amino acids. Germline V CDR1 and CDR2: MNHEY, SMNVEV (reference sequence).

The genes are TRBV2 and TRBJ2-4, with D possibly matching TRBD1 (5 bases). The CDR3 runs 15 residues. Trimming took 1 base from V and 8 from J, leaving 15 bases between them. CDR1 is SNHLY, CDR2 FYNNEI, per germline. CDR3 bases: TGTGCCAGCAGTGAAGGTCCAGGGCCCCTGGACATTCAGTACTTC. Protein sequence: CASSEGPGPLDIQYF. The whole variable domain, filled in from reference TRBV2 and TRBJ2-4, reads EPEVTQTPSHQVTQMGQEVILRCVPISNHLYFYWYRQILGQKVEFLVSFYNNEISEKSEIFDDQFSVERPDGSNFTLKIRSTKLEDSAMYFCASSEGPGPLDIQYFGAGTRLSVL.

The CDR3 sequence: CATSDSPGGSRDTQYF. CDR3 nucleotide sequence: TGTGCCACCAGTGATTCCCCAGGGGGCTCCCGGGATACGCAGTATTTT. The genes are TRBV24-1 and TRBJ2-3; 8 positions agree with TRBD1. V shed 2 bases, J shed 6 bases, and the junction held 9 bases outside the gene matches. Looked up from germline, CDR1 is KGHDR and CDR2 is SFDVKD. This CDR3 has 16 amino acids.

The V and J genes are TRBV21-1 and TRBJ2-7; the table's TRBD2 call for D was not verified on the DNA. TRBV21-1 has pseudogene status. CDR3 length: 18 amino acids. The CDR3 here is CASSKYSIWDSSSYEQYF. CDR3 nucleotide sequence: TGTGCCAGCAGCAAATACTCAATATGGGACTCAAGCTCCTACGAGCAGTACTTC.

The chain couples TRBV6-1 to TRBJ1-1; maybe TRBD1 (6 bases). V lost 2 bases to trimming and J lost 7 bases, with 11 bases between them. CDR1 is MNHNS, CDR2 SASEGT, per germline. This CDR3 contains 13 residues. This CDR3 reads CASSERGGFEAFF. Written as DNA, the CDR3 is TGTGCCAGCAGTGAAAGGGGGGGGTTTGAAGCTTTCTTT.

CDR3 sequence reads: CASSQVAGGGTGELFF. The DNA of the CDR3 is TGCGCCAGCAGCCAAGTGGCGGGAGGGGGCACCGGGGAGCTGTTTTTT. The chain is built from TRBV4-3 and TRBJ2-2, with 9 bases that match TRBD2. The CDR3 has 16 amino acids. The germline CDR1 and CDR2 sequences are LGHNA and YSLEER. After removal of 1 base from V and 4 bases from J, the junction contained 4 bases not matched to a gene.

This chain connects TRBV28 to TRBJ2-1; tentative D call: TRBD2 (5 bases). With 6 bases removed from V and 2 bases from J, the gap between germline ends came to 11 bases. The CDR3 contains 14 residues. The germline V gene has CDR1 MDHEN and CDR2 SYDVKM. The CDR3 bases are TGTGCCAGCAGGAAAGCGGACCCCTACAATGAGCAGTTCTTC. This translates into CASRKADPYNEQFF.